The TCR beta chain described here comes from a study of shared clonotypes between healthy human individuals. Background on the study: With ages of 18 to 49, the donors were a couple of women and a few men.

Findings and limits, study-wide: Against clonotypes common to all four donors, non-shared ones had lower generation probabilities. Memory subsets generally showed lower estimated richness than naive subsets.

Germline CDR1 reads MNHEY; CDR2 reads SMNVEV (reference sequence). After removal of 2 bases from V and 12 bases from J, the junction contained 10 bases not matched to a gene. The CDR3 has 14 amino acids. Comments on this clone: As yet, its antigen is unknown.

The assay used deep level. Generated by immunoSEQ multiplex PCR, the TCRdb table keeps only in-frame clones and is missing some. The table has roughly 2 million clones, approximately 96% seen once. The chain recombines TRBV27 with TRBJ1-1; 9 positions agree with TRBD1. Sequenced material: naive CD4+ T cells sorted from blood. Subset meaning: CD45RA+ positively selected. The TCR originated in a man younger than 35 in good health. CDR3: CASSLPGTGKDPFF. The CDR3 bases are TGTGCCAGCAGTTTACCCGGGACAGGGAAAGATCCTTTCTTT.